The rows below give T cell receptor beta chains drawn from one sample of a study of blood T cell repertoires in COVID-19. Assay: immunoSEQ multiplex PCR; the TCRdb copy retains only in-frame clones and omits some. The table lists fewer than 130,000 clones, around 89% of them singletons, with 32% in the top ten. The specimen sequenced was peripheral blood. These TCRs come from a woman of 80 years or more with acute or convalescent COVID-19. The conserved cysteine and the conserved F or W are not part of the CDR3 here. Each record gives: CDR3 protein, V gene, D gene. The D gene is left open where the match is weak.

ASKGGEEKLF | TRBV2 | NA
ASSLGSGGPSGATEAF | TRBV7-9 | TRBD1
ASSSLARERIQETQY | TRBV27 | NA
ASSVEITGELF | TRBV9 | NA
ASSQGDRATYEQY | TRBV4-1 | TRBD1
ASSPTSGDFTDTQY | TRBV9 | TRBD2
ASSLGGNLYGYT | TRBV5-1 | NA
AWSPTGGVGRLF | TRBV30 | NA
ATSQGVGYGYT | TRBV24-1 | NA
ASRTAGTEAF | TRBV6-5 | NA
ASSYGGPSGNTIY | TRBV10-2 | NA
ASSLGTSYEQY | TRBV12-3/TRBV12-4 | NA
ASSRGIQETQY | TRBV6-5 | NA
ASSLAFGVRYNEQF | TRBV5-8 | NA
ASSLPPRVEQF | TRBV7-2 | NA
ASSSPFLTGTYEQY | TRBV28 | NA
ASSSGKNGYT | TRBV12-3/TRBV12-4 | NA
ASSLKGVEGYT | TRBV5-6 | NA
ASSLSGGNYGYT | TRBV7-9 | NA
ASSEDRGLGETQY | TRBV2 | TRBD1
ASSKEEETQY | TRBV13 | NA
ASSQDGQGGFEQY | TRBV4-1 | NA
AWDPGRTGSEKLF | TRBV30 | TRBD1
ASSLSPGTGGGGYT | TRBV28 | TRBD1
ASSLSQGLNTEAF | TRBV5-1 | NA
ASSSQGIQPQH | TRBV2 | TRBD1
ASSLRQGYGYT | TRBV7-2 | TRBD1
ASSQDWGGETEAF | TRBV4-1 | NA
ASSSSGGEQF | TRBV7-2 | TRBD2
AAMTSGDLETQY | TRBV6-4 | TRBD2
ASSMLGAADNQPQH | TRBV19 | NA
ASSFGRVAYNEQF | TRBV3-1/TRBV3-2 | NA
AIRPDRVGGGYT | TRBV10-3 | TRBD1
ASSQVQSYGYT | TRBV4-3 | NA
ASSYSGENEQF | TRBV6-5 | NA
ASSSGGWGSYEQY | TRBV7-2 | NA
ASSRTGNDEQF | TRBV10-1 | NA
ASSYPRQGANYGYT | TRBV9 | TRBD1
ASSITGGGYGYT | TRBV2 | TRBD1
ASSLAGQGEAF | TRBV5-6 | NA
ASAGGNYGYT | TRBV28 | NA
ASSLQGENEKLF | TRBV5-1 | TRBD1
ASTPRDRGTDTQY | TRBV9 | TRBD1
ASSPGTSGGETQY | TRBV13 | TRBD2
ASSTGVNTEAF | TRBV12-3/TRBV12-4 | NA
ASKGGLAGDTQY | TRBV5-1 | NA
ASSGSANEKLF | TRBV19 | NA
ASTKATGTSYNSPLH | TRBV28 | NA
ASAQYRDRVIRKEKLF | TRBV10-1 | TRBD1
ASSDGGRSFYGYT | TRBV2 | NA
ASSYLASGPQH | TRBV6-2/TRBV6-3 | NA
AIWDSYNSPLH | TRBV10-3 | TRBD1